This entry describes one T cell receptor (beta chain). Its target antigen remains unknown. No per-base quality is available; no much larger clone lies one base away. These data originate in a study of shared clonotypes between healthy human individuals (TCRdb year 2020). With respect to the entire study: A few men and a couple of women, aged 18 to 49 years, made up the cohort. For each donor, CD4 naive and CD4 memory were each run on three plates, CD8 naive on two plates, and CD8 memory on one plate. The study deeply sequenced blood TCR repertoires of about 5 healthy adults to estimate repertoire size and the extent of clonotype sharing between individuals. Different laboratories and diverse techniques were used to prepare libraries and sequence TCR repertoires, to increase sequencing depth and limit assay-specific biases. Each donor's leukapheresis produced roughly between about 0.85 and 10 billion PBMCs.

Using the deep immunoSEQ assay, TCR CDR3 regions were amplified from genomic DNA by multiplex PCR. Extracted genomic DNA from each cell subset was distributed evenly across all wells of several immunoSEQ 96-well plates, and each plate was treated as a replicate. For sorted subsets, each replicate PCR was loaded with about 0.2 ug genomic DNA, equivalent to 25,000 to 30,000 T cell genomes. Purified libraries were quantified with a Qubit 3.0 fluorometer, sized on a Bioanalyzer 2100, and re-quantified with the KAPA Library Quantification kit. Every immunoSEQ 96-well plate was sequenced on a dedicated single-read 150-cycle Illumina NextSeq 550 flow cell. The original methods were these. Because only junctional sequences without quality scores were contained in the immunoSEQ output, filtering matching that applied to full-length reads could not be performed. Sequences were annotated with PyIR, a Python wrapper for IgBLAST v1.9, using IMGT germline references to assign V/J genes and CDR3. Reads with weak V/J assignments (E-value above 1e-6), missing CDR3, stop codons, out-of-frame junctions, or ambiguous translated residues were removed. V3J clonotypes were defined as sequences sharing an identical inferred V gene, J gene, and CDR3 amino acid sequence. To compute the percentage overlap between repertoires, the number of shared unique clonotypes was divided by the size of the smaller repertoire. Richness of each repertoire was evaluated using RTK rarefaction, the Chao1 estimator, and Recon v2.1 estimates of unobserved clonotypes. OLGA was used to compute generation probabilities for all TCRbeta clonotypes that the gDNA method yielded from a handful of donors. The source is immuneACCESS, and TCRdb retained only in-frame sequences with V and J called. Part of the clones is not carried over; for the studies checked, unresolved V genes explain less than half of this, and the remainder is unexplained. Clone size and the V and J calls come from that table; the DNA yielded D and trimming. In this sample the table shows some 2.1 million clones, 85% to 95% of which occur a single time. The ten largest account for 0.1% to 0.15% of the sample.

Broad study findings and their caveats: Compared with non-shared clonotypes, the clonotypes found in all four sorted-subset donors had higher generation probabilities. Naive subsets generally had larger estimated clonotype richness than memory subsets. About 5% of naive CD4, 3.5% of naive CD8, 2.3% of memory CD4, and 0.35% to 0.4% of memory CD8 clonotypes were shared across several donors. Based on pairwise subsampling, the degree of clonotype sharing among donors was expected to be affected by sequencing depth. Because the study included only a small number of donors, the genetic and exposure-history diversity represented was limited. Incomplete sequencing was indicated by rarefaction of sorted-subset datasets, despite the large sequencing depth. Sampling was restricted to blood, and TCR repertoires in tissue are likely to differ from TCR repertoires in blood.

Healthy HIV-negative adults with no recently reported acute infections or vaccinations were included as donors. Every donor was a Caucasian adult residing in Nashville, Tennessee, USA. Magnetic negative selection was used to enrich CD4+ T cells, after which naive cells were positively selected on CD45RA and the negative fraction became the memory subset. Blood was collected by leukapheresis, and PBMCs were isolated by Ficoll-Histopaque density gradient centrifugation and then cryopreserved in liquid nitrogen vapor phase. Analytical flow cytometry was used to check the purity and quantity of each magnetically sorted T cell population. Each sorted fraction had its genomic DNA isolated and then quantified by UV absorbance on a Nanodrop 2000c. At the junction V is shortened by 3 bases and J by 0 bases, with 9 bases in between. The CDR3 numbers 14 residues from cysteine through phenylalanine. The sequence is cut down to CDR3 DNA, 42 bases in frame from base 1. Via the germline V gene, CDR1 is SGHRS and CDR2 YFSETQ.

This TCR came from a man between 18 and 35 years old in good health. The sequencing input was naive CD4+ T cells sorted from blood. The sample's cell subset or site label, decoded: CD45RA+ positively selected. The chain was built from TRBV5-1 and TRBJ2-5; the D gene cannot be resolved reliably. The DNA sequence is TGCGCCAGCAGCTGGGATCGGTACCAAGAGACCCAGTACTTC. This yields the protein CASSWDRYQETQYF.